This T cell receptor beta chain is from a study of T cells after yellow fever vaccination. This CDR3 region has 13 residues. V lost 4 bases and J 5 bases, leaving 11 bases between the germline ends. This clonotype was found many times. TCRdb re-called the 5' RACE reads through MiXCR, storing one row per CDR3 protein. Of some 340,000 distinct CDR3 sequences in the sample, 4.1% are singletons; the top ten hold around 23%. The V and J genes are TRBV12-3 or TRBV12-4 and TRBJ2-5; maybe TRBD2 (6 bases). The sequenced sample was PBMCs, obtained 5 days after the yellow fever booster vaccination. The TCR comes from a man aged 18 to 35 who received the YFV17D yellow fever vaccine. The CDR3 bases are TGTGCCAGCAGTTGGGGGAGGATGGAGACCCAGTACTTC. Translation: CASSWGRMETQYF.